This entry lists 20 T cell receptor beta chains sequenced from one sample in a study of cytomegalovirus exposure and HLA in healthy donors. Profiled with immunoSEQ multiplex PCR; TCRdb holds only in-frame clones, not every one. Counted here are roughly 60,000 clones, 75% to 95% occurring once; the ten biggest clones make up approximately 2%. Sequencing was carried out using PBMCs. The origin of the receptors is a woman under 40 in good health and CMV-seronegative.

The rearrangement uses TRBV5-1 and TRBJ1-1; 9 bases are a match to TRBD1. The germline V gene encodes CDR1 SGHRS and CDR2 YFSETQ. The CDR3 has 17 residues. V shed 4 bases and J 1 base; nucleotides not matched to a gene: 11. The CDR3 spells CASSPDGQGNRNTEAFF. For the CDR3, the DNA is TGCGCCAGCAGCCCCGATGGACAGGGGAATAGGAACACTGAAGCTTTCTTT. The full variable domain, its missing parts supplied by reference TRBV5-1 and TRBJ1-1, is KAGVTQTPRYLIKTRGQQVTLSCSPISGHRSVSWYQQTPGQGLQFLFEYFSETQRNKGNFPGRFSGRQFSNSRSEMNVSTLELGDSALYLCASSPDGQGNRNTEAFFGQGTRLTVV.

This clone was seen once. The CDR3 DNA is TGTGCCAGCAGTACATCAGGAATGAACACTGAAGCTTTCTTT. As protein: CASSTSGMNTEAFF. V is TRBV6-6 and J is TRBJ1-1; D is unclear. Germline V gene data show CDR1 as MNHNY and CDR2 as SVGAGI (reference sequence). Trimming cost V 5 bases and J 0 bases, with 10 bases left between them. CDR3 length equals 14 residues.

J is TRBJ2-3 and V is TRBV6-5; 10 bases agree with TRBD2. The V segment lost 6 bases and the J segment 8 bases; nucleotides outside the gene matches: 11. The CDR3 covers 15 residues. CDR1 is MNHEY, CDR2 SVGAGI, per germline. The CDR3 region has the DNA TGTGCCAGCAGATCGGAACTAGCGGGATATGGTACGCAGTATTTT. It codes for CASRSELAGYGTQYF.

V usage is TRBV7-2 and J usage is TRBJ2-1, with 11 bases aligning to TRBD2. Germline CDR1 SGHTA, CDR2 FQGNSA. The CDR3 totals 16 residues. J lost 11 bases, V lost 1 base, and 10 bases had no gene match. CDR3 in amino acids: CASSLERGGTSGKQFF. CDR3 nucleotide sequence: TGTGCCAGCAGCTTAGAAAGAGGAGGGACTAGCGGAAAGCAGTTCTTC. Drawing the rest from reference TRBV7-2 and TRBJ2-1, the complete variable domain is GAGVSQSPSNKVTEKGKDVELRCDPISGHTALYWYRQSLGQGLEFLIYFQGNSAPDKSGLPSDRFSAERTGGSVSTLTIQRTQQEDSAVYLCASSLERGGTSGKQFFGPGTRLTVL.

The gene calls are TRBV7-2 and TRBJ2-1; 9 bases agree with TRBD2. The germline V gene encodes CDR1 SGHTA and CDR2 FQGNSA. J gave up 4 bases and V 0 bases, and 4 bases lay outside the gene matches. This CDR3 has 16 amino acids. CDR3 protein: CASSLASGGDYNEQFF. In nucleotides, the CDR3 is TGTGCCAGCAGCTTAGCTAGCGGGGGAGATTACAATGAGCAGTTCTTC.

V is TRBV19 and J is TRBJ2-7; 9 bases align to TRBD1. Trimming took 0 bases from V and 6 from J; bases not matched to a gene: 6. The germline CDR1 and CDR2 sequences are LNHDA and SQIVND (reference sequence). The CDR3 has 15 amino acids. The CDR3 loop is CASSIDDRGFSEQYF. The CDR3 nucleotides are TGTGCCAGTAGTATAGATGACAGGGGGTTTTCCGAGCAGTACTTC.

This chain joins TRBV7-8 and TRBJ1-3, with TRBD1 matching over 7 bases. V lost 6 bases to trimming and J lost 8 bases; unmatched junction nucleotides: 16. CDR3 length: 16 amino acids. From germline, CDR1 is SGHVS and CDR2 FQNEAQ. The CDR3: CASRSGTVRDRDTIYF. DNA of the CDR3: TGTGCCAGCAGGTCCGGGACAGTGAGGGATCGGGACACCATATATTTT.

The chain links TRBV10-3 to TRBJ1-4; D is perhaps TRBD1 (5 bases). CDR1 ENHRY and CDR2 SYGVKD come from the germline V gene. Trimming took off 7 bases at V and 4 bases at J, with 10 bases between the two ends. CDR3 length: 13 amino acids. The CDR3 region is CAIKGTDNEKLFF. In DNA form, the CDR3 reads TGTGCCATCAAAGGGACTGATAATGAAAAACTGTTTTTT.

The V and J genes are TRBV7-2 and TRBJ1-2, with TRBD1 as a possible D gene (6 bases). V was shortened by 0 bases and J by 8 bases, with 16 bases between the two germline ends. There are 15 residues in the CDR3. Germline CDR1 reads SGHTA; CDR2 reads FQGNSA. CDR3 residues: CASSLAGGGTGGYTF. In DNA, the CDR3 is TGTGCCAGCAGCTTAGCCGGGGGGGGCACGGGAGGCTACACCTTC.

This chain uses TRBV6-5 with TRBJ1-1; TRBD1 matches 11 bases. The CDR3 runs 16 residues. Losses at the gene ends were 2 bases for V and 0 bases for J; bases not matched to a gene: 2. CDR1 and CDR2 (germline): MNHEY, SVGAGI. This CDR3 reads CASSYGQGAMNTEAFF. DNA for the CDR3: TGTGCCAGCAGTTACGGACAGGGGGCCATGAACACTGAAGCTTTCTTT.

J is TRBJ1-2 and V is TRBV4-1, with a possible D match to TRBD1 (6 bases). Germline V gene lookup returns CDR1 MGHRA and CDR2 YSYEKL. V was pared by 0 bases and J by 0 bases, with 8 bases between. The CDR3 contains 15 residues. This CDR3 reads CASSQDGQPNYGYTF. DNA of the CDR3: TGCGCCAGCAGCCAAGATGGACAGCCTAACTATGGCTACACCTTC.

The CDR3 region is CASSWGTAWNEQFF. CDR3 bases: TGTGCCAGCAGCTGGGGGACTGCCTGGAATGAGCAGTTCTTC. The rearrangement joins TRBV11-3 to TRBJ2-1; TRBD2 is a possible D gene (6 bases). CDR1 is SGHNT and CDR2 is YENEEA in the germline V gene. V lost 4 bases to trimming and J lost 7 bases, with 14 bases between them. This CDR3 is 14 amino acids long.

This chain links TRBV9 with TRBJ2-2, with 7 bases that match TRBD2. Germline CDR1 and CDR2: SGDLS and YYNGEE. The length of the CDR3 is 17 residues. V was pared by 4 bases and J by 4 bases, with 13 bases of the junction left unmatched. The CDR3 coding sequence is TGTGCCAGCAGCCTTAATACTAGCGCCCTTTGCACCGGGGAGCTGTTTTTT. Residues: CASSLNTSALCTGELFF.

The CDR3 here is CSVLQGGSNQPQHF. In nucleotides, the CDR3 is TGCAGCGTCTTACAGGGTGGGAGCAATCAGCCCCAGCATTTT. This chain uses TRBV29-1 with TRBJ1-5, with D possibly matching TRBD1 (6 bases). The CDR3 has 14 amino acids. Germline V gene lookup returns CDR1 SQVTM and CDR2 ANQGSEA. V gave up 6 bases and J gave up 1 base, with 13 bases separating them.

The table lists this clone with a count of one. The rearrangement uses TRBV13 and TRBJ2-1, with 10 bases matching TRBD2. V trimming: 5 bases; J trimming: 2 bases; junction bases outside the gene matches: 15. The CDR3 has 19 amino acids. The germline gives CDR1 PRHDT, CDR2 FYEKMQ (reference sequence). The CDR3 bases are TGTGCCAGCAGCCCGCCTTGGAAAGGACTAGCGGACCCCTACAATGAGCAGTTCTTC. It translates to CASSPPWKGLADPYNEQFF.

V is TRBV5-6 and J is TRBJ1-1, with TRBD1 identical over 11 bases. This CDR3 spans 15 amino acids. Germline V CDR1 and CDR2: SGHDT, YYEEEE. Trimming at V came to 4 bases and at J to 5 bases, leaving 7 bases not matched to a gene. Here the CDR3 DNA reads TGTGCCAGCAGCCCTGGACAGGGGGCTGTGACTGAAGCTTTCTTT. Protein: CASSPGQGAVTEAFF.

The V and J genes are TRBV5-1 and TRBJ2-7; 7 bases align to TRBD1. Germline values: CDR1 SGHRS, CDR2 YFSETQ. The ends lost 6 bases at V and 3 bases at J; junction bases unmatched: 3. CDR3 length equals 12 residues. The CDR3 here is CASTGTDYEQYF. DNA for the CDR3: TGCGCCAGCACCGGGACAGACTACGAGCAGTACTTC. Full variable domain (missing parts from reference TRBV5-1 and TRBJ2-7): KAGVTQTPRYLIKTRGQQVTLSCSPISGHRSVSWYQQTPGQGLQFLFEYFSETQRNKGNFPGRFSGRQFSNSRSEMNVSTLELGDSALYLCASTGTDYEQYFGPGTRLTVT.

The V call is TRBV5-1, the J call TRBJ1-1; D is unresolved. With 0 bases removed from V and 0 bases from J, the gap between germline ends came to 9 bases. CDR3 length: 15 residues. Per the germline V gene, CDR1 is SGHRS and CDR2 is YFSETQ. CDR3 loop: CASSLAASMNTEAFF. CDR3 DNA sequence: TGCGCCAGCAGCTTGGCCGCCAGTATGAACACTGAAGCTTTCTTT.

This rearrangement joins TRBV7-8 to TRBJ1-1; tentatively, D is TRBD1 (6 bases). The CDR3 covers 13 residues. V dropped 4 bases and J dropped 6 bases, with 12 bases sitting between them. In germline, CDR1 is SGHVS, CDR2 FQNEAQ. The CDR3 region is CASSSHRVPEAFF. CDR3 bases: TGTGCCAGCAGCTCCCACAGGGTCCCTGAAGCTTTCTTT.

The V gene is TRBV7-9, the J gene TRBJ1-2, with a possible D match to TRBD1 (5 bases). CDR1 SEHNR and CDR2 FQNEAQ come from the germline V gene (reference sequence). Trimming stripped 5 bases from V and 6 bases from J, with 16 bases between. This CDR3 is 14 amino acids long. The CDR3: CASSPLGREHGYTF. Here the CDR3 DNA reads TGTGCCAGCAGCCCCCTCGGCAGGGAACATGGCTACACCTTC.